Sequencing of this T cell receptor beta chain was carried out in a study of vaccination and CD4 T cells after COVID-19. Sequencing of DNA taken from cultured CD4+ T cells relied on the Oncomine TCR Beta short-read assay. TCRdb itself ran the PCR reads through MiXCR, one entry per CDR3 protein. In the table there are about 10,000 distinct CDR3 sequences, more than 35% of which are singletons. The treatment denotes: roughly nine-day PBMC culture with coronavirus spike peptide pools or control peptides (ViraFEST assay). Before TCRs were sequenced, ViraFEST expanded antigen-specific T cells with peptide pools. In its sample, this clonotype was seen a few times. Its antigen is unidentified. The length of the CDR3 is 14 residues. The V gene's germline CDR1 is DFQATT and CDR2 SNEGSKA (reference sequence). V shed 1 base, J shed 4 bases, and the junction held 4 bases outside the gene matches.

This TCR came from a human donor who had recovered from COVID-19. Sequences were obtained from CD4+ T cells from blood, cultured in vitro. V usage is TRBV20-1 and J usage is TRBJ1-3; 7 nucleotides align to TRBD1. The CDR3 loop reads CSARVRDRGNTIYF. CDR3 nucleotides: TGCAGTGCTAGAGTAAGGGACAGAGGAAACACCATATATTTT.